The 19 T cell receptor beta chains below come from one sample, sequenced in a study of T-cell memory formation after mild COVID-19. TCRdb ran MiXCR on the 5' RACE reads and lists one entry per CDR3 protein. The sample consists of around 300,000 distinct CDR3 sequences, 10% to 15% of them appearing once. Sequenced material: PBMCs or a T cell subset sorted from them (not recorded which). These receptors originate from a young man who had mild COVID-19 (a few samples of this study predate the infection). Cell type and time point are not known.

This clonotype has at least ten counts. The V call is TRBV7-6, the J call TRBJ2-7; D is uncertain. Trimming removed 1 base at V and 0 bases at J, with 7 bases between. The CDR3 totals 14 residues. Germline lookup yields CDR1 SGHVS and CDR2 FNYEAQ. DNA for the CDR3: TGTGCCAGCAGCTTAGAGCCCAGCTCCTACGAGCAGTACTTC. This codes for CASSLEPSSYEQYF.

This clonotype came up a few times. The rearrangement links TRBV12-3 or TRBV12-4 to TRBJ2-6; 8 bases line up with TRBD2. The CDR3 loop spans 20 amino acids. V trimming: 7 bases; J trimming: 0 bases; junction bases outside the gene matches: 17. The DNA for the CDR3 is TGTGCCAGCACCACGCTCTCCCCCACTAGCGGTGACTCTGGGGCCAACGTCCTGACTTTC. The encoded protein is CASTTLSPTSGDSGANVLTF.

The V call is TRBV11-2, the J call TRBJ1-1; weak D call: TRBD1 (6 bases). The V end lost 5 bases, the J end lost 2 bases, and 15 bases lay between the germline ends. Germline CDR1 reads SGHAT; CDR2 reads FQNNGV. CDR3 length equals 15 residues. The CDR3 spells CASSARSRGNTEAFF. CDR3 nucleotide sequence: TGTGCCAGCAGCGCTAGAAGCAGGGGTAACACTGAAGCTTTCTTT.

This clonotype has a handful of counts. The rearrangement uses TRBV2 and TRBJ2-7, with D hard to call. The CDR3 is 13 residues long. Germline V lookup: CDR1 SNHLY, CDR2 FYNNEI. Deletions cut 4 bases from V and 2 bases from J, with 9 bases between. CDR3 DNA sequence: TGTGCCAGCAGTGCCGTCAGAACCTACGAGCAGTACGTC. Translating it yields CASSAVRTYEQYV.

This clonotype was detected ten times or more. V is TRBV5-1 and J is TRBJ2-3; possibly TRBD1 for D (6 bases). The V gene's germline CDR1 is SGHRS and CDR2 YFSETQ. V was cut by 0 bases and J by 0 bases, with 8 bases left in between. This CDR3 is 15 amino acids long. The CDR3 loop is CASSLDRASTDTQYF. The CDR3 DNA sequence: TGCGCCAGCAGCTTGGACAGGGCTAGCACAGATACGCAGTATTTT. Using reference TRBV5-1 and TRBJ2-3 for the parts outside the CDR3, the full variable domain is KAGVTQTPRYLIKTRGQQVTLSCSPISGHRSVSWYQQTPGQGLQFLFEYFSETQRNKGNFPGRFSGRQFSNSRSEMNVSTLELGDSALYLCASSLDRASTDTQYFGPGTRLTVL.

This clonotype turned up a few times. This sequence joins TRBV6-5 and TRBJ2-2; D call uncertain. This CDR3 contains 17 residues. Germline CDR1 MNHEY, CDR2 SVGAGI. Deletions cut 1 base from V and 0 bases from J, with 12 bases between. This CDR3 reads CASSYYSGRSNTGELFF. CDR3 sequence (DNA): TGTGCCAGCAGTTACTACTCTGGGCGGTCGAACACCGGGGAGCTGTTTTTT.

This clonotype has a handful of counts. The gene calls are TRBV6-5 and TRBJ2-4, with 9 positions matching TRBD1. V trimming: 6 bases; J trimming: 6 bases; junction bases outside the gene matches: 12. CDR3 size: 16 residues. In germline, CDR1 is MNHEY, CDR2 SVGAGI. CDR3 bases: TGTGCCAGCAGGCCTGCAGGACAGGGGCCAGGAAACATTCAGTACTTC. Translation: CASRPAGQGPGNIQYF.

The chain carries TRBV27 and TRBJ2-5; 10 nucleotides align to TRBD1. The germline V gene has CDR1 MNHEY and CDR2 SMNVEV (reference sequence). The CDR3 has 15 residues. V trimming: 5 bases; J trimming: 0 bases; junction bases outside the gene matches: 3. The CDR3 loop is CASSRGTGDQETQYF. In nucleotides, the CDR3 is TGTGCCAGCAGTCGAGGGACAGGGGACCAAGAGACCCAGTACTTC.

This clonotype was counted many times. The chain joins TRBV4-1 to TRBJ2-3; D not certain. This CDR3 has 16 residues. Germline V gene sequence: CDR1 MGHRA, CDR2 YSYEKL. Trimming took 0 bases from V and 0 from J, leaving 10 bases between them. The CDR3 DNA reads TGCGCCAGCAGCCAAGAGAACATCCCTAGCACAGATACGCAGTATTTT. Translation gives CASSQENIPSTDTQYF.

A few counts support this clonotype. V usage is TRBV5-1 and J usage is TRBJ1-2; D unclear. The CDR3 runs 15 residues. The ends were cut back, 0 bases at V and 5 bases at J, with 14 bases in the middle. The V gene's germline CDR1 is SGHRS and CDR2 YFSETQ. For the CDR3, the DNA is TGCGCCAGCAGCTTGGACAGCAAGGAAGGATATGGCTACACCTTC. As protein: CASSLDSKEGYGYTF. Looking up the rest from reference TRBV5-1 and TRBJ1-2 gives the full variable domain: KAGVTQTPRYLIKTRGQQVTLSCSPISGHRSVSWYQQTPGQGLQFLFEYFSETQRNKGNFPGRFSGRQFSNSRSEMNVSTLELGDSALYLCASSLDSKEGYGYTFGSGTRLTVV.

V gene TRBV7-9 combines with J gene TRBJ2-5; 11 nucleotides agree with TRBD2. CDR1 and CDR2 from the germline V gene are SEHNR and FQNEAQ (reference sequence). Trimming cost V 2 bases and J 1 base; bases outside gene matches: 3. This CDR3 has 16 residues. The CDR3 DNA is TGTGCCAGCAGCTTAACGACTAGCGGGACCCAAGAGACCCAGTACTTC. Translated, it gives CASSLTTSGTQETQYF.

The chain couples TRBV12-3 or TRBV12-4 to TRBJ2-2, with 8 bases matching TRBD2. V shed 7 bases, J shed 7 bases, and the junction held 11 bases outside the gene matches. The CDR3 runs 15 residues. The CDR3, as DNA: TGTGCCAGCACCCTTCGGGGGGGGCCGGTCGGGGAGCTGTTTTTT. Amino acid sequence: CASTLRGGPVGELFF.

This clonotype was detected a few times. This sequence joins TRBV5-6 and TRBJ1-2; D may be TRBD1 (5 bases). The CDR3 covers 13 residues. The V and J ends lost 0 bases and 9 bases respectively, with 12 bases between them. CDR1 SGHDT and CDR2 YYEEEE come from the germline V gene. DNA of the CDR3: TGTGCCAGCAGCTTGGGGCAGGGACCTAGCTACACCTTC. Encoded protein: CASSLGQGPSYTF.

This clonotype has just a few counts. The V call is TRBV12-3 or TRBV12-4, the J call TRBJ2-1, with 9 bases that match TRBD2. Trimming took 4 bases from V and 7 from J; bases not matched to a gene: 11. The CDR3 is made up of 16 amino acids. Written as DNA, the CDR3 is TGTGCCAGCAGTTCTTTAGCGGGGGTCGCGGGGAATGAGCAGTTCTTC. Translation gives CASSSLAGVAGNEQFF.

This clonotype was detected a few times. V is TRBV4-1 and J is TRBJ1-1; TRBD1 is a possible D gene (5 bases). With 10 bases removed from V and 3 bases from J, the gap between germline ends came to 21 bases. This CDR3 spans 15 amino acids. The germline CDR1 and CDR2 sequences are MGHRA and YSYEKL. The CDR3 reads CATIPVGGGHTEAFF. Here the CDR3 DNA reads TGCGCCACCATCCCTGTCGGGGGTGGTCACACTGAAGCTTTCTTT.

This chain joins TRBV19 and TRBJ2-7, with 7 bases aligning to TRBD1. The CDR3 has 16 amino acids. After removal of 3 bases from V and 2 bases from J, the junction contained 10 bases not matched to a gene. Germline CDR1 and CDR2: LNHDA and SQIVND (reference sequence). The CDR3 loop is CASSINLRQGTYEQYV. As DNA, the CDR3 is TGTGCCAGTAGTATCAACCTGCGACAGGGCACCTACGAGCAGTACGTC.

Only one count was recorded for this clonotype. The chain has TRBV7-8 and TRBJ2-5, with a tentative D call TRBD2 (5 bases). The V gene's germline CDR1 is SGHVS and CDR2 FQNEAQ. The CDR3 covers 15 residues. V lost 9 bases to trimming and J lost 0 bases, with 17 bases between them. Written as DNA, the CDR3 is TGTGCCAGAAGCCCTCAAGCCGGGAACCAAGAGACCCAGTACTTC. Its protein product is CARSPQAGNQETQYF. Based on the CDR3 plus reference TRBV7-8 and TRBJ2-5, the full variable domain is GAGVSQSPRYKVAKRGQDVALRCDPISGHVSLFWYQQALGQGPEFLTYFQNEAQLDKSGLPSDRFFAERPEGSVSTLKIQRTQQEDSAVYLCARSPQAGNQETQYFGPGTRLLVL.

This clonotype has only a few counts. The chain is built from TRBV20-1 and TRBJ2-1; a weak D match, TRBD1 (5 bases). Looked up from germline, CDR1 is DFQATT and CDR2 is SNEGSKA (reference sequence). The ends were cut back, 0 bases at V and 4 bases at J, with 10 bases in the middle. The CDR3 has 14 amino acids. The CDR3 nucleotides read TGCAGTGCTAGAGATCGTAACAGGTACAATGAGCAGTTCTTC. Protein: CSARDRNRYNEQFF.

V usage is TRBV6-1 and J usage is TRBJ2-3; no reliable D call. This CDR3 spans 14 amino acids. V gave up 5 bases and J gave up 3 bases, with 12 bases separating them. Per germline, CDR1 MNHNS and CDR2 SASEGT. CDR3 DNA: TGTGCCAGCAGTAATCTAGGTGGAACAGATACGCAGTATTTT. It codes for CASSNLGGTDTQYF.